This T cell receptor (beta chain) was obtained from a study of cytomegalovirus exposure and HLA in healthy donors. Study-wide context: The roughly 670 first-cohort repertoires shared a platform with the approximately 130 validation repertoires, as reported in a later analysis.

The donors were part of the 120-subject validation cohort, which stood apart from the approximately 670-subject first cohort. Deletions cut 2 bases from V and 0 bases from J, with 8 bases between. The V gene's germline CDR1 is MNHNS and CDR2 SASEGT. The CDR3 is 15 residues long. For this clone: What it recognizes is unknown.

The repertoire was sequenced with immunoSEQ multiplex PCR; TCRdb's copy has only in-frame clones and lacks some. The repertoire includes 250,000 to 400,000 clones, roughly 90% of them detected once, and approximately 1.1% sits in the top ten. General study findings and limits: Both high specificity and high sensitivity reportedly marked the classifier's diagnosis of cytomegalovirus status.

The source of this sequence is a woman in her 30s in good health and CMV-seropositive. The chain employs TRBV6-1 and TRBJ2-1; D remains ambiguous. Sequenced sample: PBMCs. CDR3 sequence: CASSESNFSYNEQFF. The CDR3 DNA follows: TGTGCCAGCAGTGAATCAAACTTCTCCTACAATGAGCAGTTCTTC.